The source of this TCR beta chain is a study of patients and donors after allogeneic stem cell transplantation. In its sample, this clonotype is medium-sized. With V trimmed by 6 bases and J by 7 bases, 5 bases remained unmatched. Germline-derived CDR1 and CDR2 are MNHNY and SVGAGI (reference sequence). The CDR3 is 12 amino acids. TCRdb re-analysed the RT-PCR reads in MiXCR, keeping a single row per CDR3 protein. The data contain approximately 98,000 distinct CDR3 sequences, 35% to 45% of them seen just once; the ten biggest clones take up more than 25%. Input material: blood, either unsorted or a sorted T cell fraction (not recorded which). The V and J genes are TRBV6-6 and TRBJ1-1, with 7 bases matching TRBD1. The origin of this receptor is a human donor who was either an allogeneic HSCT recipient or a stem cell or donor lymphocyte infusion donor (not recorded which). It is not recorded whose cells these are; they may come from a transplant donor. The CDR3 reads CASSPAGGEAFF. The CDR3 DNA reads TGTGCCAGCAGCCCGGCAGGGGGTGAAGCTTTCTTT.